A selection of T cell receptor beta chains follows, all from one sample in a study of blood T cell repertoires in COVID-19. Using immunoSEQ multiplex PCR, the repertoire was profiled, and TCRdb retains in-frame clones only, with some absent. The sample contains about 210,000 clones, around 87% of which appear only once. Sequenced: peripheral blood. All receptors derive from a man between 60 and 70 years old with acute or convalescent COVID-19. Both conserved end residues are part of each CDR3. The D gene is left open where the match is weak. Some rows have no size entry. The others give once, few or many, or a class for an expanded clone.

clone size | D gene | J gene | V gene | CDR3 DNA | CDR3 protein
once | TRBD2 | TRBJ2-3 | TRBV19 | TGTGCCAGTAGTATAGCGGGACTAGCGGGGGGAGATACGCAGTATTTT | CASSIAGLAGGDTQYF
. | TRBD1 | TRBJ2-2 | TRBV7-3 | TGTGCCAGCAGCTTTCCGGGACAGGGGAGCACCGGGGAGCTGTTTTTT | CASSFPGQGSTGELFF
. | . | TRBJ2-1 | TRBV9 | TGTGCCAGCAGCGTACGGAGCTACAATGAGCAGTTCTTC | CASSVRSYNEQFF
. | TRBD2 | TRBJ2-3 | TRBV2 | TGTGCCAGCAGGGCTAGCGGGGTTTTTGACACAGATACGCAGTATTTT | CASRASGVFDTDTQYF
. | . | TRBJ1-1 | TRBV28 | TGTGCCAGCACCCAAAGGCGGCAGCTGAACACTGAAGCTTTCTTT | CASTQRRQLNTEAFF
. | TRBD1 | TRBJ2-4 | TRBV5-8 | TGTGCCAGCAGCTGGCAACGGGACAGGGTCTGCTTC | CASSWQRDRVCF
. | TRBD1 | TRBJ2-4 | TRBV5-1 | TGCGCCAGCAGCCCGGGACAGGGTGAAAACATTCAGTACTTC | CASSPGQGENIQYF
. | . | TRBJ1-2 | TRBV3-1/TRBV3-2 | TGTGCCAGCAGCCAAGAACTGACAGAATTTAACTATGGCTACACCTTC | CASSQELTEFNYGYTF
. | TRBD2 | TRBJ2-5 | TRBV9 | TGTGCCAGCAGCGTCGGGACTAGCGGGGGGGCCACCCAGTACTTC | CASSVGTSGGATQYF
. | TRBD1 | TRBJ1-1 | TRBV6-5 | TGTGCCAGCAGCCCCGGGACAGGCTTAAACACTGAAGCTTTCTTT | CASSPGTGLNTEAFF
. | TRBD1 | TRBJ2-4 | TRBV7-3 | TGTGCCAGCAGCTTAACTGGGACAGGCACCAAAAACATTCAGTACTTC | CASSLTGTGTKNIQYF
. | TRBD1 | TRBJ2-3 | TRBV25-1 | TGTGCCAGCAGTGTTACAGGGGGCGGTACGCAGTATTTT | CASSVTGGGTQYF
. | TRBD1 | TRBJ2-4 | TRBV19 | TGTGCCAGTAGTATAGGACAGGGAAACATTCAGTACTTC | CASSIGQGNIQYF
. | TRBD2 | TRBJ2-5 | TRBV6-5 | TGTGCCAGCGGGTCGGGGGGGAAAGAGACCCAGTACTTC | CASGSGGKETQYF
. | TRBD1 | TRBJ2-7 | TRBV30 | TGTGCCTGGAGTCACGGACAGGGAGGAATATACGAGCAGTACTTC | CAWSHGQGGIYEQYF
. | TRBD2 | TRBJ2-7 | TRBV2 | TGTGCCAGCAGTGACCGGGGAGCGGGGGGCTACGAGCAGTACTTC | CASSDRGAGGYEQYF
. | . | TRBJ2-7 | TRBV5-1 | TGCGCCAGCAGCTGTAAGCAGAGCGGGGACACCTACGAGCAGTACTTC | CASSCKQSGDTYEQYF
. | TRBD1 | TRBJ2-1 | TRBV18 | TGTGCCAGCTCACCACCTCGAGGGGACAGCAACAATGAGCAGTTCTTC | CASSPPRGDSNNEQFF
once | TRBD1 | TRBJ1-1 | TRBV29-1 | TGCAGCGTGGTGGGACAGGGGAGAAGCGGGTTGTTGGGGTACACTGAAGCTTTCTTT | CSVVGQGRSGLLGYTEAFF
. | TRBD2 | TRBJ2-3 | TRBV11-3 | TGTGCCAGCAGCGTAGGGGAGGGCGATACGCAGTATTTT | CASSVGEGDTQYF
. | TRBD1 | TRBJ1-4 | TRBV28 | TGTGCCAGCAGTCCGCGACAGGGGGCCGGGAAAATTGAAAAACTGTTTTTT | CASSPRQGAGKIEKLFF
. | TRBD1 | TRBJ1-1 | TRBV2 | TGTGCCAGCAGCGTACTCGGGACAGACACTGAAGCTTTCTTT | CASSVLGTDTEAFF
. | TRBD1 | TRBJ2-7 | TRBV5-1 | TGCGCCAGCAGCTTGGGGGGGACAGGGGTACCCTACGAGCAGTACTTC | CASSLGGTGVPYEQYF
. | TRBD1 | TRBJ1-4 | TRBV2 | TGTGCCAGCAGTCTACAGGGGGCACGAGCAACTAATGAAAAACTGTTTTTT | CASSLQGARATNEKLFF
. | . | TRBJ1-5 | TRBV2 | TGTGCCATCCGACAGAATAGCAATCAGCCCCAGCATTTT | CAIRQNSNQPQHF
once | TRBD1 | TRBJ2-7 | TRBV6-6 | TGTGCCAGCAGCCGATCCTCGACAGGGGGCTCGTACGAGCAGTACTTC | CASSRSSTGGSYEQYF